The rows below give T cell receptor beta chains drawn from one sample of a study of blood T cell repertoires in COVID-19. TCRdb's copy holds only in-frame clones and misses some; the assay was immunoSEQ multiplex PCR. Found here are roughly 290,000 clones, around 81% of them singletons; the top ten hold 15% to 19%. Sequenced material: peripheral blood. All receptors come from a person aged 70 to 79 with COVID-19, enrolled during active disease. Both conserved end residues are part of each CDR3. The D gene is left open where the match is weak.

j_call | v_call | d_call | cdr3_aa
TRBJ2-1 | TRBV6-6 | TRBD2 | CASNPSGSGKNEQFF
TRBJ2-6 | TRBV18 | TRBD1 | CASSLTSFPPGQGSNVLTF
TRBJ2-2 | TRBV18 | - | CASSPSQRSGTGELFF
TRBJ2-7 | TRBV6-2/TRBV6-3 | - | CASSYTAYEQYF
TRBJ2-7 | TRBV9 | TRBD1 | CASSVEGGREQYF
TRBJ1-1 | TRBV2 | TRBD1 | CASRNRGFNEAFF
TRBJ2-5 | TRBV9 | TRBD2 | CASSASPPGLAGGETQYF
TRBJ2-1 | TRBV11-2 | - | CASSLQLYNEQFF
TRBJ2-7 | TRBV7-2 | TRBD1 | CASSRNGQEPYEQYF
TRBJ2-2 | TRBV15 | TRBD2 | CATSRERAGVTGELFF
TRBJ2-3 | TRBV5-1 | TRBD2 | CASSWGSGGTTDTQYF
TRBJ2-5 | TRBV18 | - | CASSPLSQETQYF
TRBJ2-3 | TRBV27 | - | CASSSTGRGTDTQYF
TRBJ1-4 | TRBV6-1 | TRBD1 | CASSEVGQGVFREKLFF
TRBJ2-3 | TRBV9 | TRBD2 | CASSVSLAASTDTQYF
TRBJ2-3 | TRBV10-2 | - | CASTLPGTDTQYF
TRBJ1-6 | TRBV25-1 | TRBD1 | CASSGRQGHSPLHF
TRBJ2-3 | TRBV7-9 | - | CASSLRERKGGDTQYF
TRBJ1-6 | TRBV7-8 | - | CASSLERSYNSPLHF
TRBJ1-3 | TRBV19 | - | CASTPGLFSGNTIYF
TRBJ2-1 | TRBV6-6 | - | CASSYFSGDNEQFF
TRBJ1-2 | TRBV19 | - | CASSIDRGSREGYTF
TRBJ1-2 | TRBV19 | TRBD1 | CASSAGGRGYTF
TRBJ2-7 | TRBV29-1 | TRBD1 | CSVATGQAYEQYF
TRBJ1-1 | TRBV6-5 | TRBD1 | CASSKVGTGIQAFF
TRBJ2-5 | TRBV5-4 | - | CASSFRRGARETQYF
TRBJ2-7 | TRBV7-2 | - | CASSSDTYEQYF
TRBJ2-6 | TRBV6-2/TRBV6-3 | - | CASSYAPRGGANVLTF
TRBJ2-7 | TRBV4-2 | - | CASSQEAELRQYF
TRBJ2-5 | TRBV14 | - | CASSQVTGLQETQYF
TRBJ1-5 | TRBV28 | - | CASSPQPPRGQPQHF
TRBJ1-1 | TRBV2 | - | CASSGGVLDTEAFF
TRBJ2-1 | TRBV19 | TRBD2 | CASRPTSGNNEQFF
TRBJ2-7 | TRBV15 | TRBD1 | CATSRVGTGVDEQYF
TRBJ1-6 | TRBV27 | TRBD1 | CASSRWTGSNSPLHF
TRBJ2-4 | TRBV28 | TRBD2 | CASSTPASGRDNWAKNIQYF
TRBJ2-1 | TRBV25-1 | - | CASSEPRVGNNEQFF
TRBJ2-1 | TRBV2 | TRBD2 | CASRTGGWNEQFF
TRBJ2-7 | TRBV11-2 | TRBD2 | CASSRLSGGFSYEQYF
TRBJ2-7 | TRBV19 | TRBD2 | CASSIQAGGSNEQYF
TRBJ2-2 | TRBV28 | - | CASSPQPTNTGELFF
TRBJ2-2 | TRBV7-2 | - | CASSSLHQGSGSGELFF
TRBJ1-2 | TRBV12-3/TRBV12-4 | - | CASSFTVNYGYTF
TRBJ2-3 | TRBV24-1 | TRBD1 | CATSKTGGVGSPDTQYF
TRBJ2-7 | TRBV4-2 | TRBD2 | CASSQFDSGRSGEQYF
TRBJ2-1 | TRBV5-1 | TRBD2 | CASSNLAAGRDNEQFF
TRBJ2-3 | TRBV5-4 | TRBD2 | CASSFGQREWQYF
TRBJ1-6 | TRBV4-3 | - | CASSQTREGSPLHF
TRBJ1-1 | TRBV7-6 | TRBD1 | CASSSGQGANTEAFF
TRBJ1-2 | TRBV6-2/TRBV6-3 | - | CASSYGADYGYTF
TRBJ2-1 | TRBV5-1 | - | CASSFSGVSYNEQFF
TRBJ1-5 | TRBV28 | - | CASSLRDIISNQPQHF
TRBJ2-7 | TRBV3-1/TRBV3-2 | TRBD1 | CASSHGQGAYEQYF
TRBJ2-6 | TRBV27 | - | CASTHYRGGSSGANVLTF